This TCR beta chain came from a study of cytomegalovirus exposure and HLA in healthy donors. In the study overall: Early released data comprised tens of millions of unique TCRs from HLA-typed donors. Within the Caucasian-associated ancestry cluster were roughly 82% of the roughly 400 genotyped donors.

The PCR contained 60 Vbeta and 13 Jbeta primers. Profiled with immunoSEQ multiplex PCR; TCRdb holds only in-frame clones, not every one. The data hold 95,000 to 100,000 clones, with under 85% observed a single time. Broader study findings: At a 0.05 false discovery rate, a later analysis found 16,951 TCR beta sequences to be associated with HLA alleles. In an earlier analysis, productive rearrangement rates for most beta V segments clustered near 87% or 30%.

With regard to this clone: The antigen is undetermined.

The V and J ends lost 7 bases and 5 bases respectively, with 19 bases between them. The CDR3 is 15 residues long. Germline CDR1 SEHNR, CDR2 FQNEAQ (reference sequence). This sequence was found in a woman in her 40s in good health and CMV-seronegative. Input material: PBMCs. This rearrangement joins TRBV7-9 to TRBJ2-3, with TRBD2 as a possible D gene (6 bases). CDR3: CASIQRAEGQDTQYF. In nucleotides, the CDR3 is TGTGCCAGCATCCAGAGGGCGGAGGGGCAAGATACGCAGTATTTT.